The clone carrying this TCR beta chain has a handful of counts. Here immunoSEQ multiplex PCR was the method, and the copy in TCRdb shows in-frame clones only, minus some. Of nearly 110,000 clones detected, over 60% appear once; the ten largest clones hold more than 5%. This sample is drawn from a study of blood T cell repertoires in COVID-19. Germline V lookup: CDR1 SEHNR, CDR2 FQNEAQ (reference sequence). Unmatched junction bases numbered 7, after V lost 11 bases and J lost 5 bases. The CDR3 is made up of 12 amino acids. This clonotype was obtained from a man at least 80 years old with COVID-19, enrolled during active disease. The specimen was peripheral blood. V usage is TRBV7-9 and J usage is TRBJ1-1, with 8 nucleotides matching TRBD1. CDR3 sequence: CAGRDRGTEAFF. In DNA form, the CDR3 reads TGTGCCGGGCGAGACAGGGGAACTGAAGCTTTCTTT.